What follows is one TCR beta chain and its context. The antigen is unknown. Assay: immunoSEQ multiplex PCR; the TCRdb copy retains only in-frame clones and omits some. The table lists some 77,000 clones, approximately 90% of them singletons. Looked up from germline, CDR1 is WSHSY and CDR2 is SAAADI. V shed 4 bases and J shed 2 bases, with 17 bases lying between them. This CDR3 is 16 amino acids long. The data are from a study of OX40 agonist ivuxolimab in advanced cancers. The overall study: Three patients responded partially, comprising one with hepatocellular carcinoma and two with cutaneous melanoma. Whole-study results and caveats: The authors did not determine the antigen specificity of the expanded peripheral T cells. On average, CD8+ T cells had more expanded clones than CD4+.

This chain joins TRBV10-2 and TRBJ2-5, with D perhaps matching TRBD2 (5 bases). The sequenced sample was CD4+ or CD8+ T cells sorted from blood, obtained in a trial of the OX40 agonist ivuxolimab. This TCR came from an adult with an advanced solid tumor such as melanoma, head and neck, liver or kidney cancer. The CDR3 bases are TGCGCCAGCAGTGTCCGGGGTGAAGCGGAGCAAGAGACCCAGTACTTC. Its protein product is CASSVRGEAEQETQYF.